This note documents a single TCR beta chain sequence. The antigen remains unidentified. The sample belongs to a study of cytomegalovirus exposure and HLA in healthy donors. Whole-study context: Approximately 200 million T cells yielded some 120 million unique TCR beta sequences in earlier analysis.

The V gene lost 4 bases and the J gene lost 10 bases, with 17 bases spanning the gap. Per the germline V gene, CDR1 is GTSNPN and CDR2 is SVGIG (reference sequence). The CDR3 totals 13 residues. Study-level findings and limits: Being indistinguishable, some V segments were excluded, TRBV6-2 and TRBV6-3 among them. Across donors, most TCRs were seen rarely, yet some public ones were widespread. A later analysis found most CMV-associated TCR beta chains apparently HLA-restricted.

PCR was performed using 60 Vbeta and 13 Jbeta primers. Method: immunoSEQ multiplex PCR; TCRdb's copy keeps in-frame clones and lacks some. This table holds around 200,000 clones, 65% to 90% found once. The sequencing sample was made of PBMCs. This TCR derives from a woman aged 45 to 65 in good health and CMV-seronegative. V is TRBV30 and J is TRBJ1-5; the D gene is possibly TRBD1 (6 bases). This CDR3 reads CAWKGEGRSPQHF. DNA for the CDR3: TGTGCCTGGAAGGGGGAGGGGCGATCCCCCCAGCATTTT.